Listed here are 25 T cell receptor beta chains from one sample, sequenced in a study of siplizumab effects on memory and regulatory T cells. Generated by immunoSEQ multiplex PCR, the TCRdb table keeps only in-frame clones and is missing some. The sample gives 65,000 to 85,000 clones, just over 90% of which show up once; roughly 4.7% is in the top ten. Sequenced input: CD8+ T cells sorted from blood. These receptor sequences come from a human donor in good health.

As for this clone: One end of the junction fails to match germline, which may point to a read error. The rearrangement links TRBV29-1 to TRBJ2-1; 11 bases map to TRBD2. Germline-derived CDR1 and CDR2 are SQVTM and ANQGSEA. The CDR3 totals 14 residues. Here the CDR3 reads CSVEGTSGYNEQFF. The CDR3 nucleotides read TGCAGCGTGGAAGGGACTAGCGGCTACAATGAGCAGTTCTTC.

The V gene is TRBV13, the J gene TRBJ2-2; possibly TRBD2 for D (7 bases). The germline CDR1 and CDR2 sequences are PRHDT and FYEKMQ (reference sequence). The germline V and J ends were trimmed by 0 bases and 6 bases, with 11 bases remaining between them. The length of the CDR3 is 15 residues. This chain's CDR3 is CASSLGGGPAGELFF. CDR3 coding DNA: TGTGCCAGCAGCTTAGGCGGGGGGCCGGCCGGGGAGCTGTTTTTT. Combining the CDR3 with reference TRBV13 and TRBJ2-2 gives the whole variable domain AAGVIQSPRHLIKEKRETATLKCYPIPRHDTVYWYQQGPGQDPQFLISFYEKMQSDKGSIPDRFSAQQFSDYHSELNMSSLELGDSALYFCASSLGGGPAGELFFGEGSRLTVL.

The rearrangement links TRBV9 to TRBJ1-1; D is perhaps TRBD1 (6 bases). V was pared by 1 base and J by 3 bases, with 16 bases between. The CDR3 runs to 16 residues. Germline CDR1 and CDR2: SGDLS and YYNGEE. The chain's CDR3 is CASSVNPRGQDTEAFF. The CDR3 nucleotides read TGTGCCAGCAGCGTAAACCCCCGGGGGCAGGACACTGAAGCTTTCTTT.

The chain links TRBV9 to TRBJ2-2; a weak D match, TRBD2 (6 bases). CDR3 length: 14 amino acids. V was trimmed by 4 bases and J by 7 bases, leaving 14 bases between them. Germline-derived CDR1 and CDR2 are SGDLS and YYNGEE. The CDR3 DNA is TGTGCCAGCAGCCCCCCCCTCGGGGGCGGGGAGCTGTTTTTT. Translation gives CASSPPLGGGELFF.

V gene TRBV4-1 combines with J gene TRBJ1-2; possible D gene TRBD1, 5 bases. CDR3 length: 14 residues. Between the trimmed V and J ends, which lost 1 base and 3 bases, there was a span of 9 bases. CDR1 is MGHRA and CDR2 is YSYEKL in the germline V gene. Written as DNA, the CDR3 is TGCGCCAGCAGCCAAGTCAGGGAAGACTATGGCTACACCTTC. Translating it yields CASSQVREDYGYTF.

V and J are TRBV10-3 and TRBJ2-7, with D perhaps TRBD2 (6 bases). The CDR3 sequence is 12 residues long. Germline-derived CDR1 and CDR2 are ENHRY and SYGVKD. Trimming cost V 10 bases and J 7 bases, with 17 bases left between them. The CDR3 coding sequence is TGTGCCACGGGAGTCGAAAAGTATGAGCAGTACTTC. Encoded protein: CATGVEKYEQYF.

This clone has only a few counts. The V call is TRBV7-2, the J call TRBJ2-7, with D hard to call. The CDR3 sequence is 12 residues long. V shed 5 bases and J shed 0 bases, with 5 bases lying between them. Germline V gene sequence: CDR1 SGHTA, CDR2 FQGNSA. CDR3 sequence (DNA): TGTGCCAGCAGCCCGATCTCCTACGAGCAGTACTTC. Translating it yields CASSPISYEQYF.

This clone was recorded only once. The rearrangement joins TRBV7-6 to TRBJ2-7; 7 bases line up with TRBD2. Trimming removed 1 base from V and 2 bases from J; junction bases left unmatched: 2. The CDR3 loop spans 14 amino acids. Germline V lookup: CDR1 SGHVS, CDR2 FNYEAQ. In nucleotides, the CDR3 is TGTGCCAGCAGCTTAGGGGAGGGTCCCTACGAGCAGTACTTC. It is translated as CASSLGEGPYEQYF.

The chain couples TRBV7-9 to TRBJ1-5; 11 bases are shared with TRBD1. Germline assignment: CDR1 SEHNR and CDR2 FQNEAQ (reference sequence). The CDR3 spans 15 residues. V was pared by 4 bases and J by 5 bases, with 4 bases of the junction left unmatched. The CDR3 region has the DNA TGTGCCAGCAGCTCAGGGACAGGGGGGCATCAGCCCCAGCATTTT. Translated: CASSSGTGGHQPQHF.

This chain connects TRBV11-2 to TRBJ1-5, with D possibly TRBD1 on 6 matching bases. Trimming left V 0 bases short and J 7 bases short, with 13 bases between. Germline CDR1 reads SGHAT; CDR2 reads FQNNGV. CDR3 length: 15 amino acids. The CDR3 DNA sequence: TGTGCCAGCAGCTTAGAGGGCAGGGGTGGACAGCCCCAGCATTTT. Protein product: CASSLEGRGGQPQHF.

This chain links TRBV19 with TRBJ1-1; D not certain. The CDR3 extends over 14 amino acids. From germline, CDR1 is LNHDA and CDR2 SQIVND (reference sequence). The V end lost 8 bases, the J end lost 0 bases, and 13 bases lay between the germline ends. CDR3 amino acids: CASRGVRLNTEAFF. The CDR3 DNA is TGTGCCAGTCGTGGGGTCAGATTGAACACTGAAGCTTTCTTT.

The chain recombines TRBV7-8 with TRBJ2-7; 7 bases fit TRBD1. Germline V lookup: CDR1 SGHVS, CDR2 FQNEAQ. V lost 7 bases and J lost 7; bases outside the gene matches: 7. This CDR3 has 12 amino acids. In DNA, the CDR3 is TGTGCCAGCACGAGACTACAGGGGGAGCAGTACTTC. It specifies CASTRLQGEQYF. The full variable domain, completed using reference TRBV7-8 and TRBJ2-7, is GAGVSQSPRYKVAKRGQDVALRCDPISGHVSLFWYQQALGQGPEFLTYFQNEAQLDKSGLPSDRFFAERPEGSVSTLKIQRTQQEDSAVYLCASTRLQGEQYFGPGTRLTVT.

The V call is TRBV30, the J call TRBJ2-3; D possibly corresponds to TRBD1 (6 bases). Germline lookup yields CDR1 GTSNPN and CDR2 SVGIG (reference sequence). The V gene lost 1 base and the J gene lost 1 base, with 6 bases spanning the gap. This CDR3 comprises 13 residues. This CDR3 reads CAWSGTGTDTQYF. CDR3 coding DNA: TGTGCCTGGAGTGGGACAGGCACAGATACGCAGTATTTT.

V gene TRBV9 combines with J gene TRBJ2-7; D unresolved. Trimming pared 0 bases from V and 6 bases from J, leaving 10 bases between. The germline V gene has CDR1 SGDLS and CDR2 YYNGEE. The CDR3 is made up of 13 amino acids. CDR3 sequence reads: CASSVEDVGEQYF. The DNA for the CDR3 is TGTGCCAGCAGCGTAGAAGATGTCGGCGAGCAGTACTTC.

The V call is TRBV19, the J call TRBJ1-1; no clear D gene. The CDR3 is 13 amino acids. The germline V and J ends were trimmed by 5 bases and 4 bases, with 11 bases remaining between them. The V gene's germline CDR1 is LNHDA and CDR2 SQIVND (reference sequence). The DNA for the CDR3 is TGTGCCAGTAGTTACGGTGGGAGCACTGAAGCTTTCTTT. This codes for CASSYGGSTEAFF.

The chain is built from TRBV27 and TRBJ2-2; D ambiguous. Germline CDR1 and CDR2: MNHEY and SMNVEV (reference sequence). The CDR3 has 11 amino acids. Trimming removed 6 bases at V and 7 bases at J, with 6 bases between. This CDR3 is CASSHGGELFF. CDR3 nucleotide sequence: TGTGCCAGCAGCCATGGCGGGGAGCTGTTTTTT.

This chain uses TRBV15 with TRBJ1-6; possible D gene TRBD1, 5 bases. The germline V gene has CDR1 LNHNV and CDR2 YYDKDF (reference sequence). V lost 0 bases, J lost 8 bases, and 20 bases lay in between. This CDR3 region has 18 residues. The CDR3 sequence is CATSRDLDTDLSDSPLHF. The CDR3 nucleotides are TGTGCCACCAGCAGAGATTTGGACACGGACCTGTCGGATTCACCCCTCCACTTT.

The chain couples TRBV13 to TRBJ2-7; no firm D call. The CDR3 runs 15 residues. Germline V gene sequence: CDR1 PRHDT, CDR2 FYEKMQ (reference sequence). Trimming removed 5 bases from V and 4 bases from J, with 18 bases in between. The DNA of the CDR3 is TGTGCCAGCAGCCTTCCCAGTAGCCCCTCTTACGAGCAGTACTTC. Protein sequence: CASSLPSSPSYEQYF.

The CDR3 coding sequence is TGTGCCAGCCTCCCCGCCCGGGACACCTACACCGGGGAGCTGTTTTTT. Translated, it gives CASLPARDTYTGELFF. The chain recombines TRBV27 with TRBJ2-2; possibly TRBD1 for D (6 bases). The ends were cut back, 8 bases at V and 3 bases at J, with 19 bases in the middle. This CDR3 is built from 16 residues. The germline gives CDR1 MNHEY, CDR2 SMNVEV (reference sequence).

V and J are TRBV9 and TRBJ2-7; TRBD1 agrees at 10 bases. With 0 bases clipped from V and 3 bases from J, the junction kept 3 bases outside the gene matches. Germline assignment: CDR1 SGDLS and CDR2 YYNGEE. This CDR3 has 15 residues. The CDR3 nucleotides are TGTGCCAGCAGCGTAGGGACAGGGGGTGGCTACGAGCAGTACTTC. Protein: CASSVGTGGGYEQYF.

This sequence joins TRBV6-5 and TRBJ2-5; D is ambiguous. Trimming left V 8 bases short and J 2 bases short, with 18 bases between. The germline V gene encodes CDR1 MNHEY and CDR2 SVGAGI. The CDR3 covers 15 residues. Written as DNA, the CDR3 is TGTGCCAGCGGTCTTTTCTATGGGCGACAAGAGACCCAGTACTTC. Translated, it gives CASGLFYGRQETQYF.

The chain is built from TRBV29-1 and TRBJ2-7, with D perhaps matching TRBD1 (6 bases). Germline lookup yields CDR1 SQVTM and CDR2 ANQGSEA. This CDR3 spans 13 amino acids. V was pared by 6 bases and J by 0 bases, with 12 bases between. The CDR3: CSVTGTNSYEQYF. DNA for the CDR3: TGCAGCGTCACCGGGACAAACTCCTACGAGCAGTACTTC.

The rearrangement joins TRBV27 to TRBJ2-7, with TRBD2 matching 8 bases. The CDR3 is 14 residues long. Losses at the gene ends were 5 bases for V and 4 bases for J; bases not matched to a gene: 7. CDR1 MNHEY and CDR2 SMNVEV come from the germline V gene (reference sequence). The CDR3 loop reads CASSSGGPQYEQYF. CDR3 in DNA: TGTGCCAGCAGTAGCGGGGGTCCCCAATACGAGCAGTACTTC.

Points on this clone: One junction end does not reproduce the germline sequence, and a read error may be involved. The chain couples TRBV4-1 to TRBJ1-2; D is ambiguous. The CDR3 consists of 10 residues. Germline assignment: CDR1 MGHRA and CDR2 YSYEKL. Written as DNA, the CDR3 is TGCGCCGCCGGTATGGGAAATACCTACTTC. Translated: CAAGMGNTYF.

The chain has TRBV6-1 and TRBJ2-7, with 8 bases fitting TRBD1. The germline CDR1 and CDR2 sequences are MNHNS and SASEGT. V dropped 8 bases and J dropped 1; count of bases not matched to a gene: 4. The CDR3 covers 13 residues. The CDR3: CASLGQASYEQYF. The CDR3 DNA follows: TGTGCCAGCTTGGGACAGGCTTCCTACGAGCAGTACTTC.